These T cell receptor beta chains were read from a single sample in a study of early T cells in non-severe SARS-CoV-2 infection. TCRdb passed the 5' RACE reads through MiXCR, listing each CDR3 protein once. The sample has roughly 53,000 distinct CDR3 sequences, roughly an eighth seen once. Sequencing was performed on whole blood, taken at baseline. Receptor source: an adult who was a healthcare worker with PCR-confirmed SARS-CoV-2 infection or an uninfected control (not recorded which). Each CDR3 is given with its conserved first and last residue. A D gene is named only where the DNA matches it firmly. Clone size is stated in some rows and not others, as once, few, many or a class when expanded.

D	size	V	J	DNA	CDR3
-	many	TRBV21-1	TRBJ2-7	TGTGCCAGCAGCAAAAAAAAACTACAGGGAGCTGATCACGAGCAGTACTTC	CASSKKKLQGADHEQYF
-	many	TRBV7-2	TRBJ1-2	TGTGCCAGCAGCCCACCTGGAGTACGTCCCTCCACTAACTATGGCTACACCTTC	CASSPPGVRPSTNYGYTF
-	medium-sized	TRBV12-3/TRBV12-4	TRBJ2-7	TGTGCCAGCAGTTTAAGTATCTACGAGCAGTACTTC	CASSLSIYEQYF
TRBD1	-	TRBV24-1	TRBJ2-2	TGTGCCACCAACTCCGGGACAGGGTTGGCCGGGGAGCTGTTTTTT	CATNSGTGLAGELFF
TRBD1	-	TRBV5-1	TRBJ2-7	TGCGCCAGCGGCAATTTTGGGACAGCCTACGAGCAGTACTTC	CASGNFGTAYEQYF
TRBD2	many	TRBV7-2	TRBJ2-3	TGTGCCAGCAGCTTTCCGGGACTAGGGGGGGATACGCAGTATTTT	CASSFPGLGGDTQYF
-	many	TRBV10-3	TRBJ2-3	TGTGCTATAATGGACGCTAGCACAGATACGCAGTATTTT	CAIMDASTDTQYF
-	-	TRBV5-4	TRBJ2-6	TGTGCCAGCAGCTCGGAGGGGGCGAGCTCTGGGGCCAACGTCCTGACTTTC	CASSSEGASSGANVLTF
-	few	TRBV18	TRBJ2-7	TGTGCCAGCTCATCACTAGAAACCTACGAGCAGTACTTC	CASSSLETYEQYF
TRBD2	few	TRBV20-1	TRBJ2-3	TGCAGTGCTAGGACTAGCGGGAGAAGAGATACGCAGTATTTT	CSARTSGRRDTQYF
-	-	TRBV12-3/TRBV12-4	TRBJ2-3	TGTGCCAGCAGTACCCCCGTCCAGCATAGCACAGATACGCAGTATTTT	CASSTPVQHSTDTQYF
TRBD1	-	TRBV20-1	TRBJ2-7	TGCAGTGCTATCTTGACAGGGGCCGAGCAGTACTTC	CSAILTGAEQYF
TRBD2	-	TRBV7-2	TRBJ2-7	TGTGCCAGCAGCTTAGAGGGCGGGAGCTCCTACGAGCAGTACTTC	CASSLEGGSSYEQYF
-	few	TRBV20-1	TRBJ2-3	TGCAGTGCGGGGGAACAGGGAAATCGGGTTACGCAGTATTTT	CSAGEQGNRVTQYF
-	-	TRBV11-2	TRBJ2-7	TGTGCCAGCAGCTTACTTCGCTACGAGCAGTACTTC	CASSLLRYEQYF
-	few	TRBV6-6	TRBJ2-3	TGTGCCAGCAGTTACCCAGCCCGGGAGCGGGGCACAGATACGCAGTATTTT	CASSYPARERGTDTQYF
-	-	TRBV7-9	TRBJ2-1	TGTGCCAGCAGCAAAGACGGAGACCCCTACAATGAGCAGTTCTTC	CASSKDGDPYNEQFF
TRBD2	many	TRBV6-4	TRBJ2-1	TGTGCCAGGATGAGCGGGAGCTCCTACAATGAGCAGTTCTTC	CARMSGSSYNEQFF
-	few	TRBV7-2	TRBJ2-6	TGTGCCAGCAGCTACAGGGTTACTGGGGCCAACGTCCTGACTTTC	CASSYRVTGANVLTF
TRBD2	-	TRBV4-2	TRBJ2-1	TGTGCCAGCAGCGAGGTAGCGGGAGGGCCTAGGAATGAGCAGTTCTTC	CASSEVAGGPRNEQFF
TRBD2	-	TRBV18	TRBJ2-2	TGTGCCAGCTCACCACTCCATCCGGGACTAGAGGGCACCGGGGAGCTGTTTTTT	CASSPLHPGLEGTGELFF
TRBD2	few	TRBV4-2	TRBJ2-3	TGTGCCAGCAGCCAAGAGCTAGGGACTAGCGGGAGGAAAGATACGCAGTATTTT	CASSQELGTSGRKDTQYF
-	-	TRBV18	TRBJ2-5	TGTGCCAGCTCACCCAGGCGGAGAGAGACCCAGTACTTC	CASSPRRRETQYF
TRBD2	many	TRBV11-2	TRBJ2-1	TGTGCCAGCAGCGCGACTAGCATTGAGCAGTTCTTC	CASSATSIEQFF
-	few	TRBV5-1	TRBJ2-7	TGCGCCAGCAGCTCGAATGGGGGCGCGGGGGCATACGAGCAGTACTTC	CASSSNGGAGAYEQYF
TRBD2	-	TRBV19	TRBJ2-6	TGTGCCAGTAGTATACTAGCGGGTTACTCTGGGGCCAACGTCCTGACTTTC	CASSILAGYSGANVLTF